The 9 T cell receptor beta chains presented below share a single source sample, sequenced in a study of early T cells in non-severe SARS-CoV-2 infection. Using its own MiXCR run on the 5' RACE reads, TCRdb lists one record per CDR3 protein. Of roughly 99,000 distinct CDR3 sequences in the sample, about 12% were seen once. Sequenced material: whole blood, taken at baseline. These receptors were obtained from an adult who was a healthcare worker with PCR-confirmed SARS-CoV-2 infection or an uninfected control (not recorded which).

This clonotype has a handful of counts. The rearrangement uses TRBV27 and TRBJ1-1; D gene unclear. V lost 7 bases, J lost 0 bases, and 9 bases lay in between. Germline CDR1 and CDR2: MNHEY and SMNVEV (reference sequence). The CDR3 covers 13 residues. The CDR3 DNA follows: TGTGCCAGCAACGCGGGCATGAACACTGAAGCTTTCTTT. This translates into CASNAGMNTEAFF.

This rearrangement joins TRBV5-1 to TRBJ2-7; a weak D match, TRBD1 (6 bases). The CDR3 is 14 amino acids. V dropped 1 base and J dropped 0 bases, with 8 bases sitting between them. Per germline, CDR1 SGHRS and CDR2 YFSETQ. CDR3 in DNA: TGCGCCAGCAGCTTGCAGGGGACCTCCTACGAGCAGTACTTC. It encodes CASSLQGTSYEQYF.

This sequence joins TRBV7-3 and TRBJ2-1; D may be TRBD2 (5 bases). CDR3 length equals 14 residues. The V end lost 5 bases, the J end lost 7 bases, and 15 bases lay between the germline ends. CDR1 and CDR2 from the germline V gene are SGHTA and FQGTGA. This CDR3 reads CASSPDLAGNEQFF. Written as DNA, the CDR3 is TGTGCCAGCAGCCCGGATTTGGCGGGTAATGAGCAGTTCTTC.

V is TRBV20-1 and J is TRBJ1-2, with 9 bases aligning to TRBD1. CDR1 and CDR2 from the germline V gene are DFQATT and SNEGSKA (reference sequence). CDR3 length: 15 amino acids. Trimming took 1 base from V and 4 from J; bases not matched to a gene: 7. CDR3 sequence (DNA): TGCAGTGCTAGAGGCTGGGACAGGGCGGCCTATGGCTACACCTTC. This encodes CSARGWDRAAYGYTF.

This clonotype was counted at least ten times. The chain uses TRBV14 and TRBJ1-1, with unresolved D. Deletions cut 0 bases from V and 1 base from J, with 9 bases between. In germline, CDR1 is SGHDN, CDR2 FVKESK. CDR3 length: 15 amino acids. The CDR3 region is CASSQDATANTEAFF. The CDR3 bases are TGTGCCAGCAGCCAAGATGCGACGGCGAACACTGAAGCTTTCTTT.

The chain links TRBV2 to TRBJ1-5; a weak D match, TRBD1 (5 bases). Germline CDR1 and CDR2: SNHLY and FYNNEI. This CDR3 has 15 residues. With 6 bases removed from V and 0 bases from J, the gap between germline ends came to 12 bases. CDR3 region: CASRGGGHSNQPQHF. As DNA, the CDR3 is TGTGCCAGCAGGGGGGGAGGGCATAGCAATCAGCCCCAGCATTTT.

The gene calls are TRBV10-2 and TRBJ2-1; 8 bases are shared with TRBD1. Germline-derived CDR1 and CDR2 are WSHSY and SAAADI. The CDR3 runs 19 residues. J was trimmed by 4 bases and V by 4 bases; bases with no gene match: 18. Written as DNA, the CDR3 is TGCGCCAGCAGTGCGGCCAGAAGCCCAGGGGGCAGGGGATACAATGAGCAGTTCTTC. Encoded protein: CASSAARSPGGRGYNEQFF.

The chain employs TRBV30 and TRBJ2-7, with 9 nucleotides matching TRBD1. The CDR3 contains 13 residues. Germline CDR1 reads GTSNPN; CDR2 reads SVGIG (reference sequence). The DNA for the CDR3 is TGTGCGTCGCTTCCTGGACAGGGGTACGAGCAGTACTTC. It yields the protein CASLPGQGYEQYF. The whole variable domain, remainder taken from reference TRBV30 and TRBJ2-7, is SQTIHQWPATLVQPVGSPLSLECTVEGTSNPNLYWYRQAAGRGLQLLFYSVGIGQISSEVPQNLSASRPQDRQFILSSKKLLLSDSGFYLCASLPGQGYEQYFGPGTRLTVT.

CDR3 sequence: CASSSGLTYEQYF. The CDR3 coding sequence is TGTGCCAGCAGCTCGGGACTGACCTACGAGCAGTACTTC. V and J are TRBV11-1 and TRBJ2-7; D possibly corresponds to TRBD2 (6 bases). CDR1 and CDR2 from the germline V gene are SGHAT and FQDESV (reference sequence). The CDR3 contains 13 residues. The V end lost 4 bases, the J end lost 2 bases, and 9 bases lay between the germline ends. Based on the CDR3 plus reference TRBV11-1 and TRBJ2-7, the full variable domain is EAEVAQSPRYKITEKSQAVAFWCDPISGHATLYWYRQILGQGPELLVQFQDESVVDDSQLPKDRFSAERLKGVDSTLKIQPAELGDSAMYLCASSSGLTYEQYFGPGTRLTVT.